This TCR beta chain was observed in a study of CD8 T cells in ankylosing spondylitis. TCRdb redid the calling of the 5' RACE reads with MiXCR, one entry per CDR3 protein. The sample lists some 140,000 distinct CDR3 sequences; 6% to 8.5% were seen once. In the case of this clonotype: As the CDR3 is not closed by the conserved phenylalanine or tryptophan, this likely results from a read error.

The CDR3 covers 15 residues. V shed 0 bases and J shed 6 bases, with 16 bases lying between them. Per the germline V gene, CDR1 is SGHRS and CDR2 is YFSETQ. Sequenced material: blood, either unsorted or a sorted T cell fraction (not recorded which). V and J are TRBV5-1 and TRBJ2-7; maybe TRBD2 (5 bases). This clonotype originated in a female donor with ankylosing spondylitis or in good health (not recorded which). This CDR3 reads CASSLAPPRDGEQYS. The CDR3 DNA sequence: TGCGCCAGCAGCTTGGCGCCACCGAGGGATGGCGAGCAGTACTCC.